One sample yielded the 27 T cell receptor beta chains listed below, sequenced in a study of blood T cell repertoires in COVID-19. Sequenced by immunoSEQ multiplex PCR; TCRdb stores in-frame clones only, minus some. The sample has 240,000 or so clones, more than 75% seen once. Input material: PBMCs or T cells enriched from blood (not recorded which). Receptors were obtained from a woman in her fifties or sixties who had recovered from COVID-19.

The V gene is TRBV7-3, the J gene TRBJ2-2; D possibly corresponds to TRBD1 (6 bases). Trimming cost V 5 bases and J 5 bases, with 9 bases left between them. Germline V gene data show CDR1 as SGHTA and CDR2 as FQGTGA. There are 13 residues in the CDR3. Here the CDR3 reads CASSRQETGELFF. CDR3 bases: TGTGCCAGCAGCCGACAGGAGACCGGGGAGCTGTTTTTT.

The chain couples TRBV7-2 to TRBJ2-7; TRBD1 agrees at 8 bases. V lost 3 bases, J lost 5 bases, and 12 bases stayed unmatched. This CDR3 region has 16 residues. Germline V gene data show CDR1 as SGHTA and CDR2 as FQGNSA. In DNA form, the CDR3 reads TGTGCCAGCAGCTTCAGCCTGGACAGGGCTCCCGACGAGCAGTACTTC. It specifies CASSFSLDRAPDEQYF.

The V call is TRBV6-5, the J call TRBJ1-1, with D perhaps TRBD1 (6 bases). This CDR3 comprises 13 residues. Trimming took off 5 bases at V and 7 bases at J, with 14 bases between the two ends. In germline, CDR1 is MNHEY, CDR2 SVGAGI. DNA for the CDR3: TGTGCCAGCAGTCCAGGGACACCCATTGAAGCTTTCTTT. Translated, it gives CASSPGTPIEAFF.

J is TRBJ1-1 and V is TRBV7-9; no clear D gene. The ends were cut back, 1 base at V and 1 base at J, with 13 bases in the middle. There are 16 residues in the CDR3. Germline-derived CDR1 and CDR2 are SEHNR and FQNEAQ (reference sequence). The CDR3: CASSLVSPRRNTEAFF. The CDR3 DNA follows: TGTGCCAGCAGCTTAGTCTCCCCCCGGAGGAACACTGAAGCTTTCTTT.

The CDR3: CASSTQGHQPQHF. For the CDR3, the DNA is TGTGCCAGCAGTACACAGGGGCATCAGCCCCAGCATTTT. This sequence joins TRBV6-5 and TRBJ1-5; 7 nucleotides align to TRBD1. J lost 5 bases, V lost 5 bases, and 3 bases had no gene match. This CDR3 has 13 amino acids. Germline lookup yields CDR1 MNHEY and CDR2 SVGAGI.

Details on this clone: This specimen includes other DNA sequences encoding the same CDR3. The rearrangement links TRBV18 to TRBJ1-5, with D possibly matching TRBD1 (5 bases). This CDR3 has 15 residues. Deletions cut 2 bases from V and 4 bases from J, with 12 bases between. The germline CDR1 and CDR2 sequences are KGHSH and LQKENI. CDR3 DNA: TGTGCCAGCTCACCAAGGGCTGACAGTAATCAGCCCCAGCATTTT. Its translation: CASSPRADSNQPQHF. Filled out from reference TRBV18 and TRBJ1-5, the complete variable domain reads NAGVMQNPRHLVRRRGQEARLRCSPMKGHSHVYWYRQLPEEGLKFMVYLQKENIIDESGMPKERFSAEFPKEGPSILRIQQVVRGDSAAYFCASSPRADSNQPQHFGDGTRLSIL.

V gene TRBV19 combines with J gene TRBJ1-2; 7 bases agree with TRBD1. CDR3 size: 14 residues. CDR1 is LNHDA and CDR2 is SQIVND in the germline V gene (reference sequence). V shed 7 bases and J 0 bases; nucleotides not matched to a gene: 5. The CDR3 is CASNRDRTNYGYTF. The DNA of the CDR3 is TGTGCCAGTAATCGGGACAGAACTAACTATGGCTACACCTTC.

This rearrangement joins TRBV7-2 to TRBJ2-1; the match to TRBD2 covers 7 bases. The CDR3 has 16 residues. The junction had 7 bases not matched to a gene; V was cut back by 1 base and J by 4 bases. CDR1 and CDR2 from the germline V gene are SGHTA and FQGNSA. The chain's CDR3 is CASSLGGGSLYNEQFF. The CDR3 nucleotides read TGTGCCAGCAGCTTAGGTGGCGGGAGTTTGTACAATGAGCAGTTCTTC.

This chain links TRBV28 with TRBJ1-2, with TRBD1 matching over 7 bases. CDR3 size: 14 residues. J was trimmed by 4 bases and V by 5 bases; bases with no gene match: 7. The germline V gene encodes CDR1 MDHEN and CDR2 SYDVKM. CDR3 bases: TGTGCCAGCAGTACCGGGACAGAAGTCTATGGCTACACCTTC. Amino acid sequence: CASSTGTEVYGYTF.

The chain joins TRBV12-5 to TRBJ2-5, with unresolved D. V lost 0 bases and J lost 1, with 12 bases in between. CDR1 is LGHNT, CDR2 FRNRAP, per germline. The length of the CDR3 is 16 residues. DNA for the CDR3: TGTGCTAGTGGTTTGGTAATACAGCCACCCCAAGAGACCCAGTACTTC. The encoded protein is CASGLVIQPPQETQYF.

The chain uses TRBV11-2 and TRBJ1-2; 7 nucleotides line up with TRBD1. V gave up 5 bases and J gave up 4 bases; unmatched junction bases: 13. Germline V gene lookup returns CDR1 SGHAT and CDR2 FQNNGV. The CDR3 runs 16 residues. The CDR3 protein is CASSPGKGARRYGYTF. In DNA form, the CDR3 reads TGTGCCAGCAGCCCAGGTAAGGGGGCGAGACGCTATGGCTACACCTTC.

For the CDR3, the DNA is TGCAGCGTCCGGACTAGCGGGACCCCTGAGCAGTTCTTC. Translated, it gives CSVRTSGTPEQFF. The chain joins TRBV29-1 to TRBJ2-1; TRBD2 matches 12 bases. Germline-derived CDR1 and CDR2 are SQVTM and ANQGSEA. This CDR3 has 13 amino acids. Trimming at V came to 6 bases and at J to 9 bases, leaving 6 bases not matched to a gene.

The chain joins TRBV29-1 to TRBJ1-1; possible D gene TRBD1, 6 bases. The V gene lost 6 bases and the J gene lost 4 bases, with 18 bases spanning the gap. The CDR3 extends over 14 amino acids. Germline values: CDR1 SQVTM, CDR2 ANQGSEA. As DNA, the CDR3 is TGCAGCGTGAGGGGGTTGGGAATTGCCACTGAAGCTTTCTTT. This codes for CSVRGLGIATEAFF.

This chain uses TRBV4-3 with TRBJ2-7; D may be TRBD2 (5 bases). Germline assignment: CDR1 LGHNA and CDR2 YSLEER. V dropped 0 bases and J dropped 1 base, with 10 bases sitting between them. There are 15 residues in the CDR3. The CDR3: CASSQERTGSYEQYF. DNA of the CDR3: TGCGCCAGCAGCCAAGAGAGGACGGGATCCTACGAGCAGTACTTC.

The gene calls are TRBV11-3 and TRBJ2-1; 7 nucleotides agree with TRBD2. V shed 1 base, J shed 2 bases, and the junction held 5 bases outside the gene matches. Germline V CDR1 and CDR2: SGHNT, YENEEA. The CDR3 contains 16 residues. CDR3 in DNA: TGTGCCAGCAGCTTAGGACTAGCTGGAACCTACAATGAGCAGTTCTTC. It encodes CASSLGLAGTYNEQFF. Based on the CDR3 plus reference TRBV11-3 and TRBJ2-1, the full variable domain is EAGVVQSPRYKIIEKKQPVAFWCNPISGHNTLYWYLQNLGQGPELLIRYENEEAVDDSQLPKDRFSAERLKGVDSTLKIQPAELGDSAVYLCASSLGLAGTYNEQFFGPGTRLTVL.

This chain links TRBV5-4 with TRBJ2-3, with 8 bases fitting TRBD1. V lost 5 bases, J lost 2 bases, and 7 bases stayed unmatched. CDR3 length: 15 residues. CDR1 SGHNT and CDR2 YYREEE come from the germline V gene (reference sequence). The DNA of the CDR3 is TGTGCCAGCAGATTAGGACAGGGCCCCACAGATACGCAGTATTTT. Translated, it gives CASRLGQGPTDTQYF.

The chain uses TRBV3-1 (or the pseudogene TRBV3-2) and TRBJ1-1; D unresolved. Per germline, CDR1 LGHDT and CDR2 YNNKEL (reference sequence). The ends were cut back, 1 base at V and 4 bases at J, with 10 bases in the middle. The CDR3 runs 14 residues. The CDR3 loop reads CASSQVRGSTEAFF. CDR3 DNA sequence: TGTGCCAGCAGCCAAGTCCGGGGATCCACTGAAGCTTTCTTT.

The V gene is TRBV15, the J gene TRBJ1-5; D is uncertain. This CDR3 spans 15 amino acids. Trimming pared 0 bases from V and 4 bases from J, leaving 10 bases between. Germline V gene lookup returns CDR1 LNHNV and CDR2 YYDKDF (reference sequence). Here the CDR3 reads CATSRDRRANQPQHF. CDR3 nucleotide sequence: TGTGCCACCAGCAGAGATAGGAGGGCAAATCAGCCCCAGCATTTT.

DNA of the CDR3: TGCAGCGTCGTAGAAGCTAAGAACACCGGGGAGCTGTTTTTT. This translates into CSVVEAKNTGELFF. This chain uses TRBV29-1 with TRBJ2-2; D is unclear. Germline V CDR1 and CDR2: SQVTM, ANQGSEA. This CDR3 region has 14 residues. V was clipped by 6 bases and J by 1 base, with 12 bases between them.

The chain couples TRBV27 to TRBJ2-5; 9 nucleotides line up with TRBD1. Germline V lookup: CDR1 MNHEY, CDR2 SMNVEV (reference sequence). The CDR3 runs 14 residues. Losses at the gene ends were 3 bases for V and 5 bases for J; bases not matched to a gene: 4. The CDR3 coding sequence is TGTGCCAGCAGTTTCGGACAGGGGTTCGAGACCCAGTACTTC. This codes for CASSFGQGFETQYF.

The V and J genes are TRBV6-2 or TRBV6-3 and TRBJ2-1; 10 nucleotides align to TRBD2. The CDR3 has 16 residues. Germline V lookup: CDR1 MNHEY, CDR2 SVGEGT. Losses at the gene ends were 2 bases for V and 4 bases for J; bases not matched to a gene: 5. CDR3 loop: CASSYRTSGTYNEQFF. The CDR3 nucleotides are TGTGCCAGCAGTTACCGGACTAGCGGAACATACAATGAGCAGTTCTTC.

Here the CDR3 DNA reads TGTGCCAGCAGCCCGGGGGGGAGCTTACGCGAGCAGTACTTC. It is translated as CASSPGGSLREQYF. The genes are TRBV7-3 and TRBJ2-7; 8 positions agree with TRBD2. V trimming: 5 bases; J trimming: 6 bases; junction bases outside the gene matches: 9. Germline CDR1 is SGHTA and CDR2 is FQGTGA. The CDR3 has 14 amino acids.

The V call is TRBV27, the J call TRBJ1-1, with TRBD1 matching over 11 bases. CDR3 length equals 14 residues. Unmatched junction bases numbered 5, after V lost 7 bases and J lost 4 bases. Germline V gene sequence: CDR1 MNHEY, CDR2 SMNVEV (reference sequence). The CDR3 loop is CASIRTGGFTEAFF. The CDR3, as DNA: TGTGCCAGCATCCGGACAGGGGGCTTCACTGAAGCTTTCTTT.

This chain joins TRBV7-9 and TRBJ1-4, with D hard to call. The CDR3 runs 13 residues. CDR1 is SEHNR and CDR2 is FQNEAQ in the germline V gene (reference sequence). V was shortened by 3 bases and J by 8 bases, with 10 bases between the two germline ends. The CDR3 DNA follows: TGTGCCAGCAGCTTCACAGAATCAGAAAAACTGTTTTTT. Encoded protein: CASSFTESEKLFF.

A single count supports this clone. The gene calls are TRBV9 and TRBJ1-6; D is ambiguous. The CDR3 sequence is 15 residues long. V lost 0 bases, J lost 9 bases, and 13 bases lay in between. Germline-derived CDR1 and CDR2 are SGDLS and YYNGEE. The DNA of the CDR3 is TGTGCCAGCAGCGTAGGTAACAGCATCGGTTCACCCCTCCACTTT. Translation gives CASSVGNSIGSPLHF.

This chain joins TRBV3-1 (or the pseudogene TRBV3-2) and TRBJ1-1; D perhaps matches TRBD1 (6 bases). Looked up from germline, CDR1 is LGHDT and CDR2 is YNNKEL (reference sequence). The CDR3 extends over 13 amino acids. V was shortened by 4 bases and J by 6 bases, with 12 bases between the two germline ends. Written as DNA, the CDR3 is TGTGCCAGCAGCCTCCGCGGGGGGCCTGAAGCTTTCTTT. Amino acid sequence: CASSLRGGPEAFF.

The chain recombines TRBV7-2 with TRBJ2-7, with TRBD1 identical over 9 bases. Trimming removed 3 bases from V and 1 base from J; junction bases left unmatched: 4. CDR3 length: 15 residues. CDR1 is SGHTA and CDR2 is FQGNSA in the germline V gene. CDR3 amino acids: CASSLEGQGSYEQYF. CDR3 DNA: TGTGCCAGCAGCTTGGAGGGACAGGGTTCCTACGAGCAGTACTTC.